This TCR beta chain was retrieved from a study of shared clonotypes between healthy human individuals. Study-wide background: Ranging from 18 to 49 in age, donors were two women and a few men. General study results and limits: The sharing of about 5% of naive CD4 clonotypes was seen across a handful of donors. The study found lower generation probabilities in non-shared clonotypes than in those shared by all four donors. Incompleteness in sorted-subset sequencing, despite large depth, was shown by rarefaction.

V was pared by 5 bases and J by 1 base, with 15 bases between. Germline CDR1 reads MNHEY; CDR2 reads SVGAGI. The CDR3 is 15 residues long. Concerning this clone: The antigen remains undetermined.

Data came from immunoSEQ multiplex PCR; TCRdb stores just in-frame clones and leaves some out. The sample shows 300,000 to 400,000 clones, around 87% of them seen only once. The source material was memory CD8+ T cells sorted from blood. Subset of the sample: CD45RO+ cells pooled with CCR7-negative TemRA cells. This sequence joins TRBV6-5 and TRBJ2-7; D may be TRBD2 (6 bases). The receptor was isolated from a man between 18 and 29 years old in good health. The CDR3 nucleotides read TGTGCCAGCAGTCCCGGGACTTCTTCTTCCTACGAGCAGTACTTC. It codes for CASSPGTSSSYEQYF.